The text below deals with one TCR beta chain. Its target is unknown. This CDR3 has 12 amino acids. The germline V gene has CDR1 MDHEN and CDR2 SYDVKM. Unmatched junction bases numbered 3, after V lost 5 bases and J lost 8 bases. This entry belongs to a study of response to subunit inactivated influenza vaccine. Study-level points and caveats: Only a handful of new T cells, the authors suggested, are recruited with each seasonal influenza vaccination.

From the RT-PCR reads, TCRdb called clonotypes with MiXCR, one entry per CDR3 protein. The profile shows roughly 290,000 distinct CDR3 sequences, just over 20% of them singletons. This sample comprised PBMCs from blood, obtained approximately 20 months after vaccination. The chain combines TRBV28 with TRBJ1-2; 9 bases agree with TRBD1. The receptor was isolated from a man between 50 and 75 years old who received an inactivated influenza vaccine. CDR3 bases: TGTGCCAGCAGTCACAGGGGGCTGGGCTACACCTTC. Its protein product is CASSHRGLGYTF.